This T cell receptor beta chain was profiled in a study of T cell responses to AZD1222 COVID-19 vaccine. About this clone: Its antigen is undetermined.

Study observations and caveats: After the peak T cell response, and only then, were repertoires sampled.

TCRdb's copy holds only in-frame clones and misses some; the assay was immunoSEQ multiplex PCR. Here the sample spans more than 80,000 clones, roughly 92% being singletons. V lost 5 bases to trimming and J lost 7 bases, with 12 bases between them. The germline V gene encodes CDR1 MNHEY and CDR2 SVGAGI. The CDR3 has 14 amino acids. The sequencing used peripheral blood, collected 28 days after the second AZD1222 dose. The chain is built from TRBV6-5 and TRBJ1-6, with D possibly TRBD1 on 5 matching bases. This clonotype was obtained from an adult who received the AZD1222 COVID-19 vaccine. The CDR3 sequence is CASSPGAENSPLHF. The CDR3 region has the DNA TGTGCCAGCAGTCCCGGGGCGGAGAATTCACCCCTCCACTTT.